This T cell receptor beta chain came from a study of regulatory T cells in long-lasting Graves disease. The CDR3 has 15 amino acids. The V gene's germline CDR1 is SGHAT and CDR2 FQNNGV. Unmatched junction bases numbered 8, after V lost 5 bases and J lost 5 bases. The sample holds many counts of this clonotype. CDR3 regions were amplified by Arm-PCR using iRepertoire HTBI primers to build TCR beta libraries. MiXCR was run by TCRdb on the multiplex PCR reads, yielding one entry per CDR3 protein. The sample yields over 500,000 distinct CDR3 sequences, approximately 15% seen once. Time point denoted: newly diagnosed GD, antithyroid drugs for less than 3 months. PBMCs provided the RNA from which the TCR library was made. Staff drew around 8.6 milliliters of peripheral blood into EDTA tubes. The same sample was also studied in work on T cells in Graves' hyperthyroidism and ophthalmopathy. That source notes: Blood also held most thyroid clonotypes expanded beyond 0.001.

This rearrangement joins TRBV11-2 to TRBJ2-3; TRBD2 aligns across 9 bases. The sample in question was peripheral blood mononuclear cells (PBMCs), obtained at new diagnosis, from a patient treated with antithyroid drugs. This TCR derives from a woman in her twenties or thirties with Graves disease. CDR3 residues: CASSPTSGEGDTQYF. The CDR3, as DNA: TGTGCCAGCAGCCCGACTAGCGGAGAGGGAGATACGCAGTATTTT. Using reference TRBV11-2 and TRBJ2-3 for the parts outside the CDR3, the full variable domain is EAGVAQSPRYKIIEKRQSVAFWCNPISGHATLYWYQQILGQGPKLLIQFQNNGVVDDSQLPKDRFSAERLKGVDSTLKIQPAKLEDSAVYLCASSPTSGEGDTQYFGPGTRLTVL.